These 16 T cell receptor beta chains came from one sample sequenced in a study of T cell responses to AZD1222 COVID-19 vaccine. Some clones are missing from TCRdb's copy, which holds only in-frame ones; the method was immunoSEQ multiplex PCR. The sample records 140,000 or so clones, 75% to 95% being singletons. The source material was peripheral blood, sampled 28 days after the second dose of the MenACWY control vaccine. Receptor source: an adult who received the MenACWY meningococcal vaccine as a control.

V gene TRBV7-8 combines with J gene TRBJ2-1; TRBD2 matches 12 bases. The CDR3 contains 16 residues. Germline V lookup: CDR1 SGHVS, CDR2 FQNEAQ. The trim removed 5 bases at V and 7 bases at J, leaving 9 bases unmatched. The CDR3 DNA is TGTGCCAGCAGCCCTCAGGGGCTAGCGGGGGGGAATGAGCAGTTCTTC. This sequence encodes CASSPQGLAGGNEQFF.

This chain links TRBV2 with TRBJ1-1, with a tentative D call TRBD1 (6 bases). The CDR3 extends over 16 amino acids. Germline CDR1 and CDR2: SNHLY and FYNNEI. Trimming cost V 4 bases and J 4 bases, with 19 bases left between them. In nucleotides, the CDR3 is TGTGCCAGCAGTGTGGCAGGGGTTTATTCGGGCACTGAAGCTTTCTTT. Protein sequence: CASSVAGVYSGTEAFF.

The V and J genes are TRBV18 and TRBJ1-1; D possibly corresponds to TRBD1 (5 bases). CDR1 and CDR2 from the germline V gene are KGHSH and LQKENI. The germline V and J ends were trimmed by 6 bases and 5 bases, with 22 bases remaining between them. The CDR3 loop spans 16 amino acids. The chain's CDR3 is CASSPGLGGRWTEAFF. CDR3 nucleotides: TGTGCCAGCTCCCCTGGATTGGGGGGGAGGTGGACTGAAGCTTTCTTT.

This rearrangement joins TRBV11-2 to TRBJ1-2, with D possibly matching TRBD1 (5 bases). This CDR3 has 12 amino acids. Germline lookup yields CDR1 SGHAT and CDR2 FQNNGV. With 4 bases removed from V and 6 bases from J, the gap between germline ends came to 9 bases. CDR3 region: CASSSKGHGYTF. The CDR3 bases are TGTGCCAGCAGCTCGAAGGGGCATGGCTACACCTTC.

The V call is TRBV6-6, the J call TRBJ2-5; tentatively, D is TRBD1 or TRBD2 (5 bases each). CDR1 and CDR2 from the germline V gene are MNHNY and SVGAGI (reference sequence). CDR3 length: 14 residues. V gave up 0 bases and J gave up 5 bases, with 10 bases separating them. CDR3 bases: TGTGCCAGCAGTTACTCGGGGACCTCGGAGACCCAGTACTTC. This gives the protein CASSYSGTSETQYF.

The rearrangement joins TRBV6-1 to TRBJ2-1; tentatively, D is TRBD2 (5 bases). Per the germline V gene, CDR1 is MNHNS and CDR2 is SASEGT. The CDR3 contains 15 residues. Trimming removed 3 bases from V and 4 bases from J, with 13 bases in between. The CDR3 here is CASSDASIYYNEQFF. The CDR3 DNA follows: TGTGCCAGCAGTGACGCTAGCATCTATTACAATGAGCAGTTCTTC.

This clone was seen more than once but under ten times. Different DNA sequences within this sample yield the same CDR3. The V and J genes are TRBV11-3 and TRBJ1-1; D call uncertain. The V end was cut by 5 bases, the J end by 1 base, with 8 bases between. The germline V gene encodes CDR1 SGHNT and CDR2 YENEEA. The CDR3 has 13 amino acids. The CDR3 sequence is CASSLGENTEAFF. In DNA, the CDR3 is TGTGCCAGCAGCCTGGGAGAGAACACTGAAGCTTTCTTT. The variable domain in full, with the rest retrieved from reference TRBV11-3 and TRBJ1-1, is EAGVVQSPRYKIIEKKQPVAFWCNPISGHNTLYWYLQNLGQGPELLIRYENEEAVDDSQLPKDRFSAERLKGVDSTLKIQPAELGDSAVYLCASSLGENTEAFFGQGTRLTVV.

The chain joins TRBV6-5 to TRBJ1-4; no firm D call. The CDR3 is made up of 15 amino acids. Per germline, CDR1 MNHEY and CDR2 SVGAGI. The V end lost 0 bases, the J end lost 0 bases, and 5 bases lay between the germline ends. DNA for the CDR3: TGTGCCAGCAGTTACTCGCAGGCAACTAATGAAAAACTGTTTTTT. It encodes CASSYSQATNEKLFF.

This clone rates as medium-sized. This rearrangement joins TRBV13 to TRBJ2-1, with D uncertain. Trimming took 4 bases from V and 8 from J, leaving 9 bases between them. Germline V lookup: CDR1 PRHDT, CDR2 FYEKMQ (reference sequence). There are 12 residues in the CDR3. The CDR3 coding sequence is TGTGCCAGCAGCTCTCCGACCCATGAGCAGTTCTTC. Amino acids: CASSSPTHEQFF.

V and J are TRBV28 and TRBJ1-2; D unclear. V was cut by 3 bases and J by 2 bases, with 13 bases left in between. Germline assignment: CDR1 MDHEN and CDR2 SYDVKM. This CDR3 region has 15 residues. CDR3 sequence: CASSLLRRKNYGYTF. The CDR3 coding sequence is TGTGCCAGCAGTTTGTTAAGAAGGAAGAACTATGGCTACACCTTC.

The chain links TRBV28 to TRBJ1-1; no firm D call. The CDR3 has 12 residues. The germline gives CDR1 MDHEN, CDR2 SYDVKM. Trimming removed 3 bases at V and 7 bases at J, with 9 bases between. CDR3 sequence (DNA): TGTGCCAGCAGTTTGGTCAGAGGTGAAGCTTTCTTT. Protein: CASSLVRGEAFF.

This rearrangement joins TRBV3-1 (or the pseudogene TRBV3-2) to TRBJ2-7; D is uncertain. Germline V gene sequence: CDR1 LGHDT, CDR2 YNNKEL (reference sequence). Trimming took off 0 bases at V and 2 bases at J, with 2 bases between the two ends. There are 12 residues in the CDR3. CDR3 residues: CASSQDTYEQYF. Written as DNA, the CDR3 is TGTGCCAGCAGCCAAGATACCTACGAGCAGTACTTC.

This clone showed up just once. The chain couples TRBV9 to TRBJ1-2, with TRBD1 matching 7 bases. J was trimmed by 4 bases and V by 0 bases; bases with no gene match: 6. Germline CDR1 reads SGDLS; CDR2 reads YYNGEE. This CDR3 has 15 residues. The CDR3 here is CASSVAGQDFYGYTF. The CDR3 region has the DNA TGTGCCAGCAGCGTAGCCGGACAGGACTTCTATGGCTACACCTTC.

In DNA form, the CDR3 reads TGTGCCAGCAGCGGCCGGGACAGCGCCTACGAGCAGTACTTC. Amino acid sequence: CASSGRDSAYEQYF. The chain employs TRBV9 and TRBJ2-7; 7 bases match TRBD1. Looked up from germline, CDR1 is SGDLS and CDR2 is YYNGEE. The CDR3 totals 14 residues. V lost 3 bases, J lost 2 bases, and 5 bases stayed unmatched.

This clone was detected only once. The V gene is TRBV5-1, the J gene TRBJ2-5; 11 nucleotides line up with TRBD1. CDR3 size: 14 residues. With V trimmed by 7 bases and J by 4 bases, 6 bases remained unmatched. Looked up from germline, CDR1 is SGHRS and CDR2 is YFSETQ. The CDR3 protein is CASGGQGASETQYF. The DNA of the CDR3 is TGCGCCAGCGGCGGACAGGGGGCCTCAGAGACCCAGTACTTC. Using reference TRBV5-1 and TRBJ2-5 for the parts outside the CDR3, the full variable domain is KAGVTQTPRYLIKTRGQQVTLSCSPISGHRSVSWYQQTPGQGLQFLFEYFSETQRNKGNFPGRFSGRQFSNSRSEMNVSTLELGDSALYLCASGGQGASETQYFGPGTRLLVL.

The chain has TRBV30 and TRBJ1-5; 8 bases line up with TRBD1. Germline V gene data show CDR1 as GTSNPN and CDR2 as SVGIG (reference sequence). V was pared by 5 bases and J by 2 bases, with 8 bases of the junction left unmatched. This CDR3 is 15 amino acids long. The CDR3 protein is CAWQTSDRGNQPQHF. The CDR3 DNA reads TGTGCCTGGCAAACCTCGGACAGGGGCAATCAGCCCCAGCATTTT.